This is a list of T cell receptor beta chains from one sample in a study of blood T cell repertoires in COVID-19. Clones were sequenced by immunoSEQ multiplex PCR, and TCRdb holds only the in-frame ones, with some missing. The data show approximately 300,000 clones, over 75% seen once. Sequencing input: peripheral blood. Source of these receptors: a woman aged 25 to 45 with COVID-19, enrolled during active disease. CDR3s include the opening cysteine and the closing phenylalanine or tryptophan. D genes are given only for firm matches. Only part of the rows carry a size: once, few, many, or a class if the clone is expanded.

J,size,V,D,DNA,CDR3
TRBJ2-2,.,TRBV24-1,.,TGTGCCACCAGTGACAACAGGGCCGGGGAGCTGTTTTTT,CATSDNRAGELFF
TRBJ1-4,.,TRBV15,.,TGTGCCACCAGCAGACCGGGACACTCTGAAAAACTGTTTTTT,CATSRPGHSEKLFF
TRBJ1-4,.,TRBV4-1,.,TGCGCCAGCAGCCAAGGAAGGGCCAGGGGAAAAGAAAAACTGTTTTTT,CASSQGRARGKEKLFF
TRBJ1-2,.,TRBV11-2,.,TGTGCCAGCAGCACAAAAGCGGGACACCGCGCCTTC,CASSTKAGHRAF
TRBJ2-5,.,TRBV27,TRBD2,TGTGCCAGCACAATTAGCGGGAGGGCCACGGAGACCCAGTACTTC,CASTISGRATETQYF
TRBJ2-3,.,TRBV6-1,TRBD2,TGTGCCAGCAGTGGGCTTAGAGCGGGAGGCACAGATACGCAGTATTTT,CASSGLRAGGTDTQYF
TRBJ2-2,.,TRBV5-1,TRBD1,TGCGCCAGCAGCTTAAAACCGGGACAGGGGGCGCCGCGGGGCACCGGGGAGCTGTTTTTT,CASSLKPGQGAPRGTGELFF
TRBJ1-5,.,TRBV27,TRBD1,TGTGCCAGCAGTTTGCAGGGGGCCTGGCAGCCCCAGCATTTT,CASSLQGAWQPQHF
TRBJ1-2,.,TRBV25-1,.,TGTGCCAGCAGTCCACGACAGGCCGATGGCTACACCTTC,CASSPRQADGYTF
TRBJ1-1,.,TRBV18,.,TGTGCCAGCTCAACCAAGGGGTTCGAGAACACTGAAGCTTTCTTT,CASSTKGFENTEAFF
TRBJ2-5,.,TRBV7-9,TRBD2,TGTGCCAGCAGCCCGGGGACTAGCGGGAGGGCCGTGGAGACCCAGTACTTC,CASSPGTSGRAVETQYF
TRBJ1-2,.,TRBV28,.,TGTGCCAGCAACTCCCACAGAGGGGGGGAGTATGGCTACACCTTC,CASNSHRGGEYGYTF
TRBJ1-1,.,TRBV5-1,.,TGCGCCAGCAGCTTGGCGGGGGGTGGGAACACTGAAGCTTTCTTT,CASSLAGGGNTEAFF
TRBJ1-6,.,TRBV19,.,TGTGCCAGTAGTAACCCGGACAAGTCACCCCTCCACTTT,CASSNPDKSPLHF
TRBJ2-5,.,TRBV5-4,TRBD1,TGTGCCAGCGGCGGACAGGGATTAGGAGAGACCCAGTACTTC,CASGGQGLGETQYF
TRBJ2-5,.,TRBV6-5,.,TGTGCCAGCAGTTACTCGAATAGCCTGACCCAGTACTTC,CASSYSNSLTQYF
TRBJ2-7,.,TRBV7-9,TRBD2,TGTGCCAGCAGCTCCGGACTAGCGGGGTCCTACGAGCAGTACTTC,CASSSGLAGSYEQYF
TRBJ1-1,.,TRBV29-1,TRBD1,TGCAGCGCAGGACAGGGAGGGGTCACTGAAGCTTTCTTT,CSAGQGGVTEAFF
TRBJ2-7,few,TRBV2,.,TGTGCCAGCACCGTTGGGGGCCCCTACGAGCAGTACTTC,CASTVGGPYEQYF
TRBJ2-1,.,TRBV6-5,TRBD1,TGTGCCAGCAGGAAAGGTACAGGGGGCTCCAATGAGCAGTTCTTC,CASRKGTGGSNEQFF
TRBJ2-1,.,TRBV19,TRBD1,TGTGCCAGTACATTCGGGACAGGGCCCTACAATGAGCAGTTCTTC,CASTFGTGPYNEQFF
TRBJ2-2,.,TRBV21-1,.,TGTGCCAGCAGAACCAGTGACACCGGGGAGCTGTTTTTT,CASRTSDTGELFF
TRBJ2-4,once,TRBV3-1/TRBV3-2,TRBD1,TGTGCCAGCAGCCCGACAGGGGCTCAAAGCATTCAGTACTTC,CASSPTGAQSIQYF
TRBJ1-3,.,TRBV7-2,.,TGTGCCAGCAGCACCCACAGGGCCGGCTACTCTGGAAACACCATATATTTT,CASSTHRAGYSGNTIYF
TRBJ2-2,.,TRBV19,TRBD2,TGTGCCAGTCGGCCTAGCGGGAGGCCAAACACCGGGGAGCTGTTTTTT,CASRPSGRPNTGELFF
TRBJ2-5,.,TRBV9,TRBD1,TGTGCCAGCAGCGTGACAGGGGAGCAAGAGACCCAGTACTTC,CASSVTGEQETQYF
TRBJ2-1,.,TRBV2,TRBD2,TGTGCCAGCACCGGAGTAGCGGGAGCCTTGAGCTCCTACAATGAGCAGTTCTTC,CASTGVAGALSSYNEQFF
TRBJ2-3,.,TRBV5-6,TRBD2,TGTGCCAGCAGCCGGACTAGCGGCACAGATACGCAGTATTTT,CASSRTSGTDTQYF
TRBJ2-3,.,TRBV28,TRBD2,TGTGCCAGCAGTTTGGGGCGAGCGGCGGGAGGAACAGATACGCAGTATTTT,CASSLGRAAGGTDTQYF
TRBJ2-2,.,TRBV28,TRBD2,TGTGCCAGCATGAAACTAGCGGGAGCCGGCACCGGGGAGCTGTTTTTT,CASMKLAGAGTGELFF
TRBJ2-7,.,TRBV4-3,.,TGCGCCAGCAGCCAAGAACCTAGCCGTAGCTCCTACGAGCAGTACTTC,CASSQEPSRSSYEQYF
TRBJ2-4,.,TRBV2,TRBD2,TGTGCCAGCACCCCGGGACTAGCGGGTGAGGGCGCCGTGGGAAACATTCAGTACTTC,CASTPGLAGEGAVGNIQYF
TRBJ2-1,once,TRBV18,.,TGTGCCAGCTCATTACTCGGGAGCCAGGGCGCGTTAGAGCAGTTCTTC,CASSLLGSQGALEQFF
TRBJ1-1,.,TRBV7-9,.,TGTGCCAGCAGCCCTACTCTCACTGAAGCTTTCTTT,CASSPTLTEAFF
TRBJ1-2,.,TRBV29-1,.,TGCAGCGTTGAAGATCCCACAGGGAGTTCTTTTCGGGGCTACACCTTC,CSVEDPTGSSFRGYTF
TRBJ2-5,.,TRBV19,TRBD2,TGTGCCAGTAGTACACGACTAACTAGCGGGAGGGCCTTTTCTCAAGAGACCCAGTACTTC,CASSTRLTSGRAFSQETQYF
TRBJ2-3,.,TRBV7-9,.,TGTGCCAGCAGCTTAGGGTCCCGGGGAGATACGCAGTATTTT,CASSLGSRGDTQYF
TRBJ2-7,.,TRBV15,TRBD1,TGTGCCACCAGCAAACACAGGGGGCGTAACGAGCAGTACTTC,CATSKHRGRNEQYF
TRBJ1-1,.,TRBV5-4,TRBD1,TGTGCCAGCAGAGGTCGTGGAGGACAGGGTACGACTGAAGCTTTCTTT,CASRGRGGQGTTEAFF
TRBJ2-7,.,TRBV6-2/TRBV6-3,TRBD2,TGTGCCAGCAGTTCCCTCCCGGGGTCTAGCGGGAGTGACGAGCAGTACTTC,CASSSLPGSSGSDEQYF
TRBJ1-2,.,TRBV19,.,TGTGCCAGCAGCTACCCAGGGGAGAACTATGGCTACACCTTC,CASSYPGENYGYTF
TRBJ2-7,.,TRBV10-1,.,TGCGCCAGCAGTGTCGACATTGGGGAGCAGTACTTC,CASSVDIGEQYF
TRBJ2-7,.,TRBV7-9,TRBD2,TGTGCCAGCAGCTCACTTAGCGGGAGTTACGAGCAGTACTTC,CASSSLSGSYEQYF
TRBJ2-1,.,TRBV7-9,TRBD2,TGTGCCAGCACCCTAGCGGGAGGGTCCAATGAGCAGTTCTTC,CASTLAGGSNEQFF
TRBJ1-2,.,TRBV7-9,.,TGTGCCAGCAGCTTAGTCAGTTCTCTCCACACCTTC,CASSLVSSLHTF
TRBJ2-5,.,TRBV28,.,TGTGCCAGCAGTCACAGGGTCTTGAGAACCCAGTACTTC,CASSHRVLRTQYF
TRBJ2-1,once,TRBV11-3,TRBD2,TGTGCCAGCAGCTCGACGGGGGGGCCAGGAGACAATGAGCAGTTCTTC,CASSSTGGPGDNEQFF
TRBJ1-2,.,TRBV5-1,TRBD1,TGCGCCAGCAGCTCGACAGGGGGTGCAATCTATGGCTACACCTTC,CASSSTGGAIYGYTF
TRBJ1-1,.,TRBV30,TRBD1,TGTGCCTGGATCTTGGGCGACAGGGCTTACTACACTGAAGCTTTCTTT,CAWILGDRAYYTEAFF
TRBJ2-2,.,TRBV18,.,TGTGCCAGCTCAGGAGGGGCCGGGGAGCTGTTTTTT,CASSGGAGELFF
TRBJ2-5,.,TRBV6-2/TRBV6-3,TRBD1,TGTGCCAGCAGTCGACCGGGACAGGGGCAAGAGACCCAGTACTTC,CASSRPGQGQETQYF
TRBJ2-3,once,TRBV29-1,TRBD2,TGCAGCGTTGATTCACTAGCGGGCTTTACAGATACGCAGTATTTT,CSVDSLAGFTDTQYF
TRBJ2-7,.,TRBV3-1/TRBV3-2,TRBD1,TGTGCCAGCAGCCGCAGGGGGATCTACGAGCAGTACTTC,CASSRRGIYEQYF